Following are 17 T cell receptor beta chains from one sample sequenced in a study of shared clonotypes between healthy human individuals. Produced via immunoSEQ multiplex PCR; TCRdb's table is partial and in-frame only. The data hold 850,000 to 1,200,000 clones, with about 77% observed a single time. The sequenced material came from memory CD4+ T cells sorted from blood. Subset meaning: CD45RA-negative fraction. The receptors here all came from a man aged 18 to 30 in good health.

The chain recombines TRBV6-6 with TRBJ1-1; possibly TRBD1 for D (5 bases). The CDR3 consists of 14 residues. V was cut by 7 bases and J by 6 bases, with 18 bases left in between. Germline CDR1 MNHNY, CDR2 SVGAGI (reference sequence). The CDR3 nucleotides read TGTGCCAGCAAGGGCAGGGCCGAGGTCCCTGAAGCTTTCTTT. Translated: CASKGRAEVPEAFF.

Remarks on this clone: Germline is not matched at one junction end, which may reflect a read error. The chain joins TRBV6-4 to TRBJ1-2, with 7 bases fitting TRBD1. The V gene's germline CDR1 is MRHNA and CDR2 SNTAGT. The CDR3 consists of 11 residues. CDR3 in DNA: TGTGCCAGCAGCGACAGGGTATTAACGGGCTTC. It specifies CASSDRVLTGF.

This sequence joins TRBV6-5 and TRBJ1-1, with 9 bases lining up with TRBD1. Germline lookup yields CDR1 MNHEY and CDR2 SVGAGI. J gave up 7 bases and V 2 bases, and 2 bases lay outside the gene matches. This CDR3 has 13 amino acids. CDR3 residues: CASSYPTGGEAFF. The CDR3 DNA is TGTGCCAGCAGTTACCCGACAGGGGGTGAAGCTTTCTTT.

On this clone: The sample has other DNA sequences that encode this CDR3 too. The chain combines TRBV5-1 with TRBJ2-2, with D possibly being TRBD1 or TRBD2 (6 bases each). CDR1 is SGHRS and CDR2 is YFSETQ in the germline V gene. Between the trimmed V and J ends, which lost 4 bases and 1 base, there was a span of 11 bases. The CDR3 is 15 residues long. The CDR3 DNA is TGCGCCAGCAGCAGGGGGGATCAGAACACCGGGGAGCTGTTTTTT. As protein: CASSRGDQNTGELFF.

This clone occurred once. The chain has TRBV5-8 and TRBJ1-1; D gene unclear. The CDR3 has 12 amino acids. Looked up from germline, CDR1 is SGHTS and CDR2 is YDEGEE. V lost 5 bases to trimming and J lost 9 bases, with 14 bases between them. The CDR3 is CASSGGERKAFF. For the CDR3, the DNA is TGTGCCAGCAGTGGCGGGGAAAGGAAAGCTTTCTTT. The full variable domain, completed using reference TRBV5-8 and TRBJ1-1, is EAGVTQSPTHLIKTRGQQATLRCSPISGHTSVYWYQQALGLGLQFLLWYDEGEERNRGNFPPRFSGRQFPNYSSELNVNALELEDSALYLCASSGGERKAFFGQGTRLTVV.

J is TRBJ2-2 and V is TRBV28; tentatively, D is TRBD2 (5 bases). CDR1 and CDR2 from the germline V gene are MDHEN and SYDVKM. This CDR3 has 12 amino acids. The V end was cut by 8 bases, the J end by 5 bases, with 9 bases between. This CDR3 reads CASWTATGELFF. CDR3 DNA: TGTGCCAGCTGGACTGCGACCGGGGAGCTGTTTTTT.

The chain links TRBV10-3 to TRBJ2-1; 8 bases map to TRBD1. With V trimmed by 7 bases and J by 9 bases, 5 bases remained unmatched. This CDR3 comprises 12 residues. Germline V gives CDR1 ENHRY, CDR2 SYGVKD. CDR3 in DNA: TGTGCCATCACAGGGGGCTCTGGTGAGCAGTTCTTC. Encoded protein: CAITGGSGEQFF.

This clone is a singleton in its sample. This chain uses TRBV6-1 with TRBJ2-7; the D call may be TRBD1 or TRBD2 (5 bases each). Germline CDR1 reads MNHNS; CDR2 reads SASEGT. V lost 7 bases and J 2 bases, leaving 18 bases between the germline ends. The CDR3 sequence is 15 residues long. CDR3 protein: CASIIAGTTAYEQYF. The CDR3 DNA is TGTGCCAGCATCATCGCTGGGACGACGGCCTACGAGCAGTACTTC.

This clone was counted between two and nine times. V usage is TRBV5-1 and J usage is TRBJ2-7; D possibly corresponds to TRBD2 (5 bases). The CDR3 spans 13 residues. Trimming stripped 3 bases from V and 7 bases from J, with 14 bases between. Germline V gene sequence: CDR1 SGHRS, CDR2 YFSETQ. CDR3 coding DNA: TGCGCCAGCAGCTCGGAGGTATCCAAAGAGCAGTACTTC. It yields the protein CASSSEVSKEQYF.

The CDR3 coding sequence is TGTGCCAGCAGTTTGAGGGGACAGGCTACCGGCTACACCTTC. As protein: CASSLRGQATGYTF. The chain couples TRBV27 to TRBJ1-2; 8 nucleotides match TRBD1. V lost 3 bases and J lost 8; bases outside the gene matches: 8. CDR3 length equals 14 residues. Per the germline V gene, CDR1 is MNHEY and CDR2 is SMNVEV (reference sequence).

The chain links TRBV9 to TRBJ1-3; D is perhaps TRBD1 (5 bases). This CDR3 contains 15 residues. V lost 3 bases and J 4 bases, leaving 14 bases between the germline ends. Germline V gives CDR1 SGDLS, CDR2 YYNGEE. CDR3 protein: CASSETQGVGNTIYF. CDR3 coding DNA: TGTGCCAGCAGCGAGACCCAAGGGGTCGGAAACACCATATATTTT.

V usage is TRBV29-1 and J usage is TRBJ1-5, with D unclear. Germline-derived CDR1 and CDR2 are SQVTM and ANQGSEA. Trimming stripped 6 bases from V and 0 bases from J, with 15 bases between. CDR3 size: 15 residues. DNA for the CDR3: TGCAGCGTCCTCTTCAGCGGAAATAGCAATCAGCCCCAGCATTTT. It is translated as CSVLFSGNSNQPQHF.

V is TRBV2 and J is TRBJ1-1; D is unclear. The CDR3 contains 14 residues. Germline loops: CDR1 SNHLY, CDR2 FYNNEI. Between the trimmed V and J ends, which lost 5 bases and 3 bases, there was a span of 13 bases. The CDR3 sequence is CASSRPGWDTEAFF. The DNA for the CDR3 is TGTGCCAGCAGTCGCCCGGGGTGGGACACTGAAGCTTTCTTT.

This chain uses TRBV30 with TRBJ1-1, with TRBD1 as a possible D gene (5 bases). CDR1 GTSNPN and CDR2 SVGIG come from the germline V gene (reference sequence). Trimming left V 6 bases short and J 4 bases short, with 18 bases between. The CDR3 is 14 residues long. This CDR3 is CACKLGTGVTEAFF. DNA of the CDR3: TGTGCCTGCAAGTTAGGGACTGGTGTCACTGAAGCTTTCTTT. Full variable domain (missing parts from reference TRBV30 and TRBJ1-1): SQTIHQWPATLVQPVGSPLSLECTVEGTSNPNLYWYRQAAGRGLQLLFYSVGIGQISSEVPQNLSASRPQDRQFILSSKKLLLSDSGFYLCACKLGTGVTEAFFGQGTRLTVV.

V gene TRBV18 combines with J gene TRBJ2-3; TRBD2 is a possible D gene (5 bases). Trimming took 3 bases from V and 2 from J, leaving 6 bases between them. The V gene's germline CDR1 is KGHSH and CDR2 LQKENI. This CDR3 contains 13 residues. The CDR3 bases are TGTGCCAGCTCACCGACTAACACAGATACGCAGTATTTT. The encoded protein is CASSPTNTDTQYF.

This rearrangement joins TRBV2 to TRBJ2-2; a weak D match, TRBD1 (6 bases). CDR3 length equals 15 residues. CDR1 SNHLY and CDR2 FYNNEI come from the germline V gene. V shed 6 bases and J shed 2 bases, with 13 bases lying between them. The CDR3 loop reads CASRSNRANTGELFF. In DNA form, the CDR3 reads TGTGCCAGCAGGTCGAACAGGGCAAACACCGGGGAGCTGTTTTTT.

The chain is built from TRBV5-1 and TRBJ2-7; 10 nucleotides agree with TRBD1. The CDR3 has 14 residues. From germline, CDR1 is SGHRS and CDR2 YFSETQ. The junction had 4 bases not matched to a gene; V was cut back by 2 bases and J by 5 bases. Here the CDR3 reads CASSFAGTGDEQYF. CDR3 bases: TGCGCCAGCAGCTTCGCCGGGACAGGGGACGAGCAGTACTTC. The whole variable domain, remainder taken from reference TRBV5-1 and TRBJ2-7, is KAGVTQTPRYLIKTRGQQVTLSCSPISGHRSVSWYQQTPGQGLQFLFEYFSETQRNKGNFPGRFSGRQFSNSRSEMNVSTLELGDSALYLCASSFAGTGDEQYFGPGTRLTVT.